Presented here are 4 T cell receptor beta chains from one specimen sequenced in a study of CD8+ T cells in alopecia areata listed by TCRdb under 2018. The protocol used for the library was the immunoSEQ multiplex PCR assay. RNA was extracted from all samples and reverse transcribed into cDNA as template for TCR sequencing. Sourced from immuneACCESS, this table was stored by TCRdb with only in-frame sequences that have V and J called. A share of the clones is absent; for the studies checked, an unresolved V gene accounts for under half, and the remainder has no known explanation. The sample table holds 150,000 to 200,000 clones, of which less than 65% were seen once. The biggest ten clones account for 1% of the sample. According to the study, the label for this sample's time point signals: 20 to 30 weeks on oral tofacitinib. The intended sense of this specimen's treatment or condition label: oral pan-JAK inhibitor, 5-10 mg twice daily.

Sequences were derived from CD4+ T cells sorted from blood, sampled at week 24, from a patient treated with tofacitinib. The receptors shown here come from a human donor with alopecia areata.

The sample holds one count of this clone. The chain couples TRBV18 to TRBJ1-2; possibly TRBD1 for D (5 bases). Looked up from germline, CDR1 is KGHSH and CDR2 is LQKENI. The CDR3 spans 12 residues. V was clipped by 3 bases and J by 13 bases, with 15 bases between them. CDR3 loop: CASSPSGGVVTF. The CDR3 region has the DNA TGTGCCAGCTCACCGAGTGGAGGGGTTGTCACCTTC.

This clone was detected a few times. J is TRBJ2-6 and V is TRBV25-1; the D gene is possibly TRBD1 (6 bases). The V end lost 5 bases, the J end lost 2 bases, and 10 bases lay between the germline ends. Looked up from germline, CDR1 is MGHDK and CDR2 is SYGVNS. The CDR3 length is 15 residues. This chain's CDR3 is CASSTRGAGANVLTF. The DNA for the CDR3 is TGTGCCAGCAGTACCAGGGGAGCTGGGGCCAACGTCCTGACTTTC.

The CDR3 spells CASSFLAGVPDTQYF. Written as DNA, the CDR3 is TGCGCCAGCAGCTTCTTGGCGGGGGTCCCAGATACGCAGTATTTT. The V and J genes are TRBV5-1 and TRBJ2-3; TRBD2 aligns across 7 bases. Germline V gives CDR1 SGHRS, CDR2 YFSETQ. After removal of 2 bases from V and 4 bases from J, the junction contained 7 bases not matched to a gene. CDR3 length: 15 amino acids.

V gene TRBV7-8 combines with J gene TRBJ2-4; D uncertain. With 5 bases removed from V and 8 bases from J, the gap between germline ends came to 13 bases. The germline CDR1 and CDR2 sequences are SGHVS and FQNEAQ. This CDR3 spans 13 amino acids. CDR3 residues: CASSLPPGDIQYF. CDR3 nucleotides: TGTGCCAGCAGCCTCCCCCCGGGCGACATTCAGTACTTC. Full variable domain (outside the CDR3, taken from reference TRBV7-8 and TRBJ2-4): GAGVSQSPRYKVAKRGQDVALRCDPISGHVSLFWYQQALGQGPEFLTYFQNEAQLDKSGLPSDRFFAERPEGSVSTLKIQRTQQEDSAVYLCASSLPPGDIQYFGAGTRLSVL.